What follows are 7 T cell receptor beta chains derived from one specimen sequenced in a study of identical twins. TCRdb used MiXCR to reprocess the 5' RACE reads, holding one entry per CDR3 protein. This sample has hundreds of thousands of distinct CDR3 sequences; around 7.6% occur once, and the top ten carry roughly 5%. These data were likewise used in another study, on yellow fever vaccine responses in identical twins.

Sequenced: CD8+ T cells sorted from blood. The receptors originated from a woman aged 18-29 years in good health.

V gene TRBV5-6 combines with J gene TRBJ2-7; the match to TRBD1 covers 10 bases. With V trimmed by 0 bases and J by 2 bases, 5 bases remained unmatched. Germline lookup yields CDR1 SGHDT and CDR2 YYEEEE. CDR3 size: 16 residues. The chain's CDR3 is CASSLEGQGIPYEQYV. For the CDR3, the DNA is TGTGCCAGCAGCTTGGAGGGACAGGGGATCCCCTACGAGCAGTACGTC.

This clonotype has ten or more counts. The gene calls are TRBV7-9 and TRBJ2-7; D gene uncertain. The CDR3 extends over 10 amino acids. Germline V lookup: CDR1 SEHNR, CDR2 FQNEAQ (reference sequence). The ends were cut back, 8 bases at V and 5 bases at J, with 7 bases in the middle. The CDR3 loop reads CASAHHEQYF. As DNA, the CDR3 is TGTGCCAGCGCCCACCACGAGCAGTACTTC. Filled out from reference TRBV7-9 and TRBJ2-7, the complete variable domain reads DTGVSQNPRHKITKRGQNVTFRCDPISEHNRLYWYRQTLGQGPEFLTYFQNEAQLEKSRLLSDRFSAERPKGSFSTLEIQRTEQGDSAMYLCASAHHEQYFGPGTRLTVT.

The sample holds a few counts of this clonotype. The chain combines TRBV27 with TRBJ2-1; D remains ambiguous. The CDR3 has 19 amino acids. CDR1 and CDR2 (germline): MNHEY, SMNVEV (reference sequence). The V end lost 4 bases, the J end lost 0 bases, and 22 bases lay between the germline ends. CDR3 loop: CASSSPPAPVSGSYNEQFF. As DNA, the CDR3 is TGTGCCAGCAGTTCTCCCCCGGCCCCCGTGTCGGGCTCCTACAATGAGCAGTTCTTC.

The chain couples TRBV27 to TRBJ2-3; no clear D. The germline CDR1 and CDR2 sequences are MNHEY and SMNVEV (reference sequence). The CDR3 length is 12 residues. V lost 5 bases and J 6 bases, leaving 9 bases between the germline ends. CDR3 protein: CASSTRRDTQYF. Written as DNA, the CDR3 is TGTGCCAGCAGTACCCGCCGTGATACGCAGTATTTT.

There are many counts of this clonotype. The chain is built from TRBV28 and TRBJ2-1, with 10 bases that match TRBD2. Per germline, CDR1 MDHEN and CDR2 SYDVKM. The ends lost 4 bases at V and 3 bases at J; junction bases unmatched: 6. There are 16 residues in the CDR3. The DNA for the CDR3 is TGTGCCAGCAGTTCGATAGCGGGAGGTGGCTACAATGAGCAGTTCTTC. Translation gives CASSSIAGGGYNEQFF. The variable domain in full, completed from reference TRBV28 and TRBJ2-1, reads DVKVTQSSRYLVKRTGEKVFLECVQDMDHENMFWYRQDPGLGLRLIYFSYDVKMKEKGDIPEGYSVSREKKERFSLILESASTNQTSMYLCASSSIAGGGYNEQFFGPGTRLTVL.

This clonotype was seen many times. This chain connects TRBV27 to TRBJ2-7; D uncertain. V shed 2 bases and J shed 12 bases, with 17 bases lying between them. Germline lookup yields CDR1 MNHEY and CDR2 SMNVEV (reference sequence). The CDR3 loop spans 13 amino acids. The CDR3 DNA follows: TGTGCCAGCAGTTTAATCGAGAATGAGCCTAGGTACGTC. Amino acid sequence: CASSLIENEPRYV.

This clonotype was observed at least ten times. The chain combines TRBV6-5 with TRBJ1-4; D gene ambiguous. The CDR3 is 14 residues long. Deletions cut 3 bases from V and 8 bases from J, with 13 bases between. Germline assignment: CDR1 MNHEY and CDR2 SVGAGI. CDR3 bases: TGTGCCAGCAGTTATGGCCCCTCGGGGGAAAAACTGTTTTTT. Amino acid sequence: CASSYGPSGEKLFF.